The 20 T cell receptor beta chains below were found in one sample sequenced in a study of T cells in localized non-small cell lung cancer. Method: immunoSEQ multiplex PCR; TCRdb's copy keeps in-frame clones and lacks some. The table shows some 130,000 clones, with roughly nine tenths occurring only once. The sample in question was peripheral blood, obtained before any cancer treatment. The receptor source for this set is a female donor of 60 years or more with stage I lung adenocarcinoma.

This chain connects TRBV18 to TRBJ1-1; no firm D call. The germline V gene has CDR1 KGHSH and CDR2 LQKENI. Trimming removed 2 bases at V and 1 base at J, with 5 bases between. CDR3 length: 13 residues. The CDR3 region is CASSPFPNTEAFF. In nucleotides, the CDR3 is TGTGCCAGCTCACCATTCCCGAACACTGAAGCTTTCTTT.

The chain employs TRBV27 and TRBJ1-5; weak D call: TRBD1 (5 bases). The CDR3 is 16 amino acids. CDR1 MNHEY and CDR2 SMNVEV come from the germline V gene (reference sequence). Trimming pared 5 bases from V and 2 bases from J, leaving 16 bases between. The CDR3 sequence: CASSGAGSLGNQPQHF. In DNA, the CDR3 is TGTGCCAGCAGTGGGGCCGGGTCCCTGGGCAATCAGCCCCAGCATTTT.

V usage is TRBV6-5 and J usage is TRBJ1-5; D might be TRBD1 (6 bases). Germline V lookup: CDR1 MNHEY, CDR2 SVGAGI. This CDR3 is 15 amino acids long. V was trimmed by 3 bases and J by 3 bases, leaving 12 bases between them. In nucleotides, the CDR3 is TGTGCCAGCAGTTATACGACAGGCCACAATCAGCCCCAGCATTTT. Its protein is CASSYTTGHNQPQHF.

V is TRBV18 and J is TRBJ2-1, with a possible D match to TRBD2 (5 bases). Germline values: CDR1 KGHSH, CDR2 LQKENI. Trimming took off 0 bases at V and 5 bases at J, with 14 bases between the two ends. This CDR3 has 16 residues. CDR3 sequence reads: CASSPPGLAHNNEQFF. The CDR3 region has the DNA TGTGCCAGCTCACCACCAGGACTTGCCCACAACAATGAGCAGTTCTTC.

The CDR3 nucleotides read TGCGCCAGCAGCTTGGAGTTTGGGGGCTCCTACGAGCAGTACTTC. Protein sequence: CASSLEFGGSYEQYF. The chain carries TRBV5-1 and TRBJ2-7; D is perhaps TRBD1 or TRBD2 (5 bases each). The CDR3 has 15 amino acids. CDR1 SGHRS and CDR2 YFSETQ come from the germline V gene. Trimming removed 0 bases from V and 0 bases from J, with 10 bases in between.

CDR3 region: CASRQGTSGYGYTF. The CDR3 coding sequence is TGTGCCAGCAGACAAGGGACAAGTGGCTATGGCTACACCTTC. This chain connects TRBV7-9 to TRBJ1-2; possible D gene TRBD1, 6 bases. Per the germline V gene, CDR1 is SEHNR and CDR2 is FQNEAQ (reference sequence). Trimming stripped 6 bases from V and 4 bases from J, with 15 bases between. The CDR3 covers 14 residues.

The chain has TRBV5-8 and TRBJ1-5, with a weak D call TRBD1 (6 bases). Germline lookup yields CDR1 SGHTS and CDR2 YDEGEE. V lost 2 bases, J lost 4 bases, and 13 bases lay in between. The CDR3 covers 15 residues. CDR3 nucleotides: TGTGCCAGCAGCTTAGAGGACAGAAAAAATCAGCCCCAGCATTTT. Translation gives CASSLEDRKNQPQHF. Combining the CDR3 with reference TRBV5-8 and TRBJ1-5 gives the whole variable domain EAGVTQSPTHLIKTRGQQATLRCSPISGHTSVYWYQQALGLGLQFLLWYDEGEERNRGNFPPRFSGRQFPNYSSELNVNALELEDSALYLCASSLEDRKNQPQHFGDGTRLSIL.

CDR3 nucleotide sequence: TGCGCCAGCAGCTGGGGACAGACTAGCTCCTACGAGCAGTACTTC. Its translation: CASSWGQTSSYEQYF. The chain has TRBV5-1 and TRBJ2-7; TRBD1 is a possible D gene (7 bases). In germline, CDR1 is SGHRS, CDR2 YFSETQ. The CDR3 sequence is 15 residues long. V was clipped by 3 bases and J by 0 bases, with 13 bases between them. The full variable domain, completed using reference TRBV5-1 and TRBJ2-7, is KAGVTQTPRYLIKTRGQQVTLSCSPISGHRSVSWYQQTPGQGLQFLFEYFSETQRNKGNFPGRFSGRQFSNSRSEMNVSTLELGDSALYLCASSWGQTSSYEQYFGPGTRLTVT.

The chain couples TRBV19 to TRBJ2-7, with D perhaps matching TRBD1 (6 bases). There are 14 residues in the CDR3. The germline V and J ends were trimmed by 5 bases and 2 bases, with 13 bases remaining between them. Germline values: CDR1 LNHDA, CDR2 SQIVND (reference sequence). The CDR3 coding sequence is TGTGCCAGTAGTTCCCAGACAGGACCCTACGAGCAGTACTTC. This sequence encodes CASSSQTGPYEQYF.

The chain carries TRBV28 and TRBJ2-7, with a possible D match to TRBD2 (6 bases). Germline CDR1 and CDR2: MDHEN and SYDVKM. CDR3 length: 15 residues. Trimming took 4 bases from V and 3 from J, leaving 16 bases between them. CDR3 loop: CASSSLAGRNYEQYF. Written as DNA, the CDR3 is TGTGCCAGCAGTTCTCTCGCGGGGAGGAACTACGAGCAGTACTTC.

The rearrangement joins TRBV9 to TRBJ1-5, with a possible D match to TRBD1 (5 bases). Trimming shortened V by 0 bases and J by 6 bases, and 10 bases separated the two germline ends. This CDR3 comprises 14 residues. Germline V lookup: CDR1 SGDLS, CDR2 YYNGEE. The CDR3 region is CASSVAGDGQPQHF. CDR3 DNA: TGTGCCAGCAGCGTAGCCGGGGACGGTCAGCCCCAGCATTTT.

J is TRBJ1-2 and V is TRBV6-6, with D possibly being TRBD1 (5 bases). Germline V gives CDR1 MNHNY, CDR2 SVGAGI (reference sequence). The V end was cut by 2 bases, the J end by 2 bases, with 12 bases between. The CDR3 length is 15 residues. The CDR3 sequence is CASSYSRDGNYGYTF. The CDR3 coding sequence is TGTGCCAGCAGTTACAGCCGGGACGGGAACTATGGCTACACCTTC.

This chain connects TRBV15 to TRBJ1-5, with a tentative D call TRBD1 (5 bases). With 0 bases removed from V and 6 bases from J, the gap between germline ends came to 12 bases. This CDR3 is built from 15 residues. CDR1 and CDR2 from the germline V gene are LNHNV and YYDKDF (reference sequence). CDR3: CATSRDRVFGQPQHF. The CDR3, as DNA: TGTGCCACCAGCAGAGACAGGGTATTTGGTCAGCCCCAGCATTTT.

This chain links TRBV5-1 with TRBJ1-2; TRBD1 aligns across 8 bases. The V gene end was trimmed by 3 bases and the J gene end by 5 bases; junction bases not matched to a gene: 3. The germline V gene has CDR1 SGHRS and CDR2 YFSETQ. The CDR3 runs 13 residues. The CDR3 DNA reads TGCGCCAGCAGCTCCAGGGGGCAATATGGCTACACCTTC. The encoded protein is CASSSRGQYGYTF.

The rearrangement links TRBV7-2 to TRBJ2-7; no clear D gene. Per germline, CDR1 SGHTA and CDR2 FQGNSA. The CDR3 length is 14 residues. V gave up 4 bases and J gave up 1 base, with 11 bases separating them. The CDR3 coding sequence is TGTGCCAGCAGCTCGTCACAACAATCCTACGAGCAGTACTTC. Encoded protein: CASSSSQQSYEQYF.

The CDR3 DNA follows: TGTGCCAGCAGCCCAACGGGACGCACTGAAGCTTTCTTT. It codes for CASSPTGRTEAFF. The V and J genes are TRBV6-5 and TRBJ1-1; a weak D match, TRBD1 (5 bases). Germline CDR1 MNHEY, CDR2 SVGAGI. Trimming removed 6 bases from V and 4 bases from J, with 12 bases in between. The CDR3 runs to 13 residues.

J is TRBJ1-6 and V is TRBV6-5; unclear D gene. This CDR3 comprises 15 residues. Germline V CDR1 and CDR2: MNHEY, SVGAGI. The V and J ends lost 6 bases and 0 bases respectively, with 9 bases between them. DNA for the CDR3: TGTGCCAGCAGCGCCTACGACTCCTATAATTCACCCCTCCACTTT. Protein: CASSAYDSYNSPLHF.

The chain couples TRBV7-9 to TRBJ2-2; TRBD2 matches 9 bases. Germline CDR1 and CDR2: SEHNR and FQNEAQ (reference sequence). This CDR3 contains 16 residues. Trimming took 5 bases from V and 7 from J; bases not matched to a gene: 11. CDR3 protein: CASSRLAGGHSGELFF. The CDR3 DNA reads TGTGCCAGCAGCCGCTTGGCGGGAGGGCATAGCGGGGAGCTGTTTTTT.

The chain carries TRBV4-1 and TRBJ2-1; 7 bases agree with TRBD1. The CDR3 consists of 17 residues. Germline V CDR1 and CDR2: MGHRA, YSYEKL. With 2 bases clipped from V and 4 bases from J, the junction kept 11 bases outside the gene matches. This chain's CDR3 is CASSQTGARSSYNEQFF. As DNA, the CDR3 is TGCGCCAGCAGCCAAACAGGGGCCAGGAGCTCTTACAATGAGCAGTTCTTC.

The V and J genes are TRBV19 and TRBJ2-7; D remains ambiguous. This CDR3 contains 15 residues. Germline V CDR1 and CDR2: LNHDA, SQIVND (reference sequence). The V end was cut by 5 bases, the J end by 5 bases, with 19 bases between. The DNA of the CDR3 is TGTGCCAGTAGTCTCCTTGGGGAAGATTCCCACGAGCAGTACTTC. This codes for CASSLLGEDSHEQYF.